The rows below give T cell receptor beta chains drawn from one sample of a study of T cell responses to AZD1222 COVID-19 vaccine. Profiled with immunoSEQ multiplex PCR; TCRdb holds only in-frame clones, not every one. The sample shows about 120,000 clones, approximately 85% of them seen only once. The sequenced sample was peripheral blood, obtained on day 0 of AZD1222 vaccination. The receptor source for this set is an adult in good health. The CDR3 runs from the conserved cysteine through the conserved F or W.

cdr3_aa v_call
CASSDHRGGGETQYF TRBV6-1
CATSPGYPRGYGYTF TRBV24-1
CASSQERQNTEAFF TRBV4-3
CASSRSGDTDYGYTF TRBV5-1
CAGKPPTDRRKGHSGNTIYF TRBV4-1
CASSLGSATDTQYF TRBV7-8
CASSSGTGANSPLHF TRBV7-3
CATSSGGLDGYTF TRBV15
CASSLRTGSNEQFF TRBV4-2
CASSLEVGASPQHF TRBV7-9
CSVEDSRVGYTF TRBV29-1
CASSSGFSSYNEQFF TRBV5-1
CASSITSGGSNEQFF TRBV5-1
CASGRHGTSEAFF TRBV12-5
CASRVRDGSYNSPLHF TRBV28